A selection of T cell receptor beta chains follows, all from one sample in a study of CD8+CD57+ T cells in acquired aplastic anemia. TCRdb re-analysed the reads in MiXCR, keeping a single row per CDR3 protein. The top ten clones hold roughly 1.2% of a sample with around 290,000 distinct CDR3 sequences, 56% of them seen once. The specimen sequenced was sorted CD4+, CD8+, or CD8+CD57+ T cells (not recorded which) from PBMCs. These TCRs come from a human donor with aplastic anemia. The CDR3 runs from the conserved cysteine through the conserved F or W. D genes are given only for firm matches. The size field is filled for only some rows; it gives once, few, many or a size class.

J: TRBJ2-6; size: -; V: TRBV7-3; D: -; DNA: TGTGCCAGCAGCCCCACCCCCACAGGGGCCAACGTCCTGACTTTC; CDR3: CASSPTPTGANVLTF
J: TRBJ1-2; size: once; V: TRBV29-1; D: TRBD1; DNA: TGCAGCGTCGCGGACAGGGCCTATGGCTACACCTTC; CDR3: CSVADRAYGYTF
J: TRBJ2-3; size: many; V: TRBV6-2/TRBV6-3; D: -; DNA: TGTGCCAGCACCGAGACAGATACGCAGTATTTT; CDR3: CASTETDTQYF
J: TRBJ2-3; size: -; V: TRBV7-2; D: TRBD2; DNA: TGTGCCAGCAGCTCACTAGCGGGAGGGGGAACAGATACGCAGTATTTT; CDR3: CASSSLAGGGTDTQYF
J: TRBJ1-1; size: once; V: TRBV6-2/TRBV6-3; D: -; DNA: TGTGCCAGCAGTTACGCGGTGGAGAACACTGAAGCTTTCTTT; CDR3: CASSYAVENTEAFF
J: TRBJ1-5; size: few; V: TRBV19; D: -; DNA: TGTGCCAGTAGTAGGGACGGCAATCAGCCCCAGCATTTT; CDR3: CASSRDGNQPQHF
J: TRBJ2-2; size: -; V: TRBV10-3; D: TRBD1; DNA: TGTGCCAGCCAATTCAACAGGGGCGCGAACACCGGGGAGCTGTTTTTT; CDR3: CASQFNRGANTGELFF
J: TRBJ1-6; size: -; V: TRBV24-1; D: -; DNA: TGTGCCACCAGTGATCTCGGGTCAAATTCACCCCTCCACTTT; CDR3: CATSDLGSNSPLHF
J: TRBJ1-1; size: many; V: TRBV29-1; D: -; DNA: TGCAGCTGCGTCCTGGCTCTGAACACTGAAGCTTTCTTT; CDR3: CSCVLALNTEAFF
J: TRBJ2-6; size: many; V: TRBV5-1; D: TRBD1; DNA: TGCGCCAGCGGAGTACAGGGGGCTGGGGCCAACGTCCTGACTTTC; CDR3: CASGVQGAGANVLTF
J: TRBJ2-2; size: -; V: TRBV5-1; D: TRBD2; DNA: TGCGCCAGCAGCTTGGCTAGCGGACTCCCAGCGGGGGAGCAGTTTTTT; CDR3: CASSLASGLPAGEQFF
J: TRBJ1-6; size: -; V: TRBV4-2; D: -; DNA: TGTGCCAGCAGCCAATGGAGTGCGTGGACGGCAAATTCACCCCTCCACTTT; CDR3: CASSQWSAWTANSPLHF
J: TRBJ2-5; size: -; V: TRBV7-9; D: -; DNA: TGTGCCAGCAGCTCCCGAGGAGGGCTTTCCGGGGAGACCCAGTACTTC; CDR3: CASSSRGGLSGETQYF
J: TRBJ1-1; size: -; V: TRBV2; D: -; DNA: TGTGCCAGCACCCCAAACTCCCCTAACACTGAAGCTTTCTTT; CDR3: CASTPNSPNTEAFF
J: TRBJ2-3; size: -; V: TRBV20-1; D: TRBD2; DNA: TGCAGTGCTGGTAGAGGTTGGGCTAGCGGGAACCCTCCTAGCACAGATACGCAGTATTTT; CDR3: CSAGRGWASGNPPSTDTQYF
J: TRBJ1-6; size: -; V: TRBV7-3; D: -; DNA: TGTGCCAGCAGCTCGGGTTTGGGGGGACGGCGTAATTCACCCCTCCACTTT; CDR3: CASSSGLGGRRNSPLHF
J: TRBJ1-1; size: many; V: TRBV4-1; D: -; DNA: TGCGCCAGCAGCCCCGGCGAAGAGAACACTGAAGCTTTCTTT; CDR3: CASSPGEENTEAFF
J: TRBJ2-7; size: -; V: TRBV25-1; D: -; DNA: TGTGCCAGCAGTCGACCGACGGGCTACGAGCAGTACTTC; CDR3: CASSRPTGYEQYF
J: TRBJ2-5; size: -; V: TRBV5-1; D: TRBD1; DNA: TGCGCCAGCAGCTTTACAGGGGAGGAGACCCAGTACTTC; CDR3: CASSFTGEETQYF
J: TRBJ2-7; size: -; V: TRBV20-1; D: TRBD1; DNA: TGCAGTGCTAGTTGGCCAGGGGGTGACTACGAGCAGTACTTC; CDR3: CSASWPGGDYEQYF
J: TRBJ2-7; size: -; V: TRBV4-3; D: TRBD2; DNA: TGCGCCAGCAGCCAAAGCGGACTAGTGGACGAGCAGTACTTC; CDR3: CASSQSGLVDEQYF
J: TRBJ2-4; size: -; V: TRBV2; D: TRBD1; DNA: TGTGCCAGCAGAACAGGGGACGAGGCCAAAAACATTCAGTACTTC; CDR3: CASRTGDEAKNIQYF
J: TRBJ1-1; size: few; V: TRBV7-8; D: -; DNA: TGTGCCAGCAGCTTCCAATACCGAACTGAAGCTTTCTTT; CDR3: CASSFQYRTEAFF
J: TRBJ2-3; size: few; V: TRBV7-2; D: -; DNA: TGTGCCAGCAGCACTAGAGTCCCAGTCACAGATACGCAGTATTTT; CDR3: CASSTRVPVTDTQYF
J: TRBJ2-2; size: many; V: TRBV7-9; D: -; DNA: TGTGCCAGCAGCTCGGCCCTTGGCGGAACGAACACCGGGGAGCTGTTTTTT; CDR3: CASSSALGGTNTGELFF
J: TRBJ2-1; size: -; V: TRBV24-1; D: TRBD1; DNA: TGTGCCACCAGGGACAGGGACCCCTACAATGAGCAGTTCTTC; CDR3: CATRDRDPYNEQFF
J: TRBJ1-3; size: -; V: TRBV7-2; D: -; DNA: TGTGCCAGCAGCCCTCGCCAGGGTAGAGAAAACACCATATATTTT; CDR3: CASSPRQGRENTIYF
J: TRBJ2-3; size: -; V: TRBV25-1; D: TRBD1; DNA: TGTGCCAGCAGTGGAAGGGGTGGCAGGGGGTCGGATACGCAGTATTTT; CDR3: CASSGRGGRGSDTQYF
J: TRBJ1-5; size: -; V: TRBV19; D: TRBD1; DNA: TGTGCCAGTAGACCTGGGGGGACAGGGGGCAGACAGCCCCAGCATTTT; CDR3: CASRPGGTGGRQPQHF
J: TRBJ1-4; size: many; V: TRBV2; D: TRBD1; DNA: TGTGCCAGCAGTCAACAGGGGGCAACTAATGAAAAACTGTTTTTT; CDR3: CASSQQGATNEKLFF
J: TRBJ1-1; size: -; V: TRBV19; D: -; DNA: TGTGCCAGTAGTAACCGGGACACGATAATGAACACTGAAGCTTTCTTT; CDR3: CASSNRDTIMNTEAFF
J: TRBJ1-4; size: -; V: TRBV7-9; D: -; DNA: TGTGCCAGCAGCTTCGTGGAGACCAGAAATGAAAAACTGTTTTTT; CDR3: CASSFVETRNEKLFF
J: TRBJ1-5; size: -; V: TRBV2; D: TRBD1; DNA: TGTGCCAGCAGTCAGCCAGGGGGTAGCAATCAGCCCCAGCATTTT; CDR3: CASSQPGGSNQPQHF
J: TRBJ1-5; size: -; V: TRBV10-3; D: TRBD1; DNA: TGTGCCAGCAACAGAGGGGGCCCCTACAATCAGCCCCAGCATTTT; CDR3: CASNRGGPYNQPQHF
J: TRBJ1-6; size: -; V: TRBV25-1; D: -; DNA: TGTGCCAGCGGTGAGCGGACAGTTTATAATTCACCCCTCCACTTT; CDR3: CASGERTVYNSPLHF
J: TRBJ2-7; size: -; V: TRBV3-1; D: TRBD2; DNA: TGTGCCAGCAGCCAAGGGACTAGCGGGGCCCCACGGGAGCAGTACTTC; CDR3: CASSQGTSGAPREQYF
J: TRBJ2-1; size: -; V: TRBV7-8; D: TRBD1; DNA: TGTGCCAGCAGTAGGACAGGGGGTGACTCCTACAATGAGCAGTTCTTC; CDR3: CASSRTGGDSYNEQFF
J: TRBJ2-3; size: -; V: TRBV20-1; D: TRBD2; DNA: TGCAGTGCTACCCGACGGACTAGCGACACAGATACGCAGTATTTT; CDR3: CSATRRTSDTDTQYF
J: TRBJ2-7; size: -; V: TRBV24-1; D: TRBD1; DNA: TGTGCCACCCGGGACAGCAATTCCTACGAGCAGTACTTC; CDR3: CATRDSNSYEQYF
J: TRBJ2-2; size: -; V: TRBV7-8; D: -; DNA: TGTGCCAGCAGCGGGGGGGGGGAGCTGTTTTTT; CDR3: CASSGGGELFF
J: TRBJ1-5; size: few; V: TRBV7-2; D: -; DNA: TGTGCCAGCAGCTTAGATAGGGGCGCGGCGCAGCCCCAGCATTTT; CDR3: CASSLDRGAAQPQHF
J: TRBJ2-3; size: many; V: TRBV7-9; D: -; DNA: TGTGCCAGCAGCCCAGGGACAAGCCCTAGCACAGATACGCAGTATTTT; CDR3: CASSPGTSPSTDTQYF
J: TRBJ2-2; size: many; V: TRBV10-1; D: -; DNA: TGCGCCAGCAGCCCCGCCGGCCCGAACACCGGGGAGCTGTTTTTT; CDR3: CASSPAGPNTGELFF
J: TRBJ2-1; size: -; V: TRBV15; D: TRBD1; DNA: TGTGCCACCAGCAAGGACAGGATTGGGCTCAATGAGCAGTTCTTC; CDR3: CATSKDRIGLNEQFF
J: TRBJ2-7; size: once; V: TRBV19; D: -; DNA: TGTGCCAGTAGTATATGGGGGAGGCCTACCTACGAGCAGTACTTC; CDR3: CASSIWGRPTYEQYF
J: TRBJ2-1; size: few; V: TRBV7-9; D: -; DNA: TGTGCCAGCAGTTCCGACAAGGTGAAGTTCTTC; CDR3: CASSSDKVKFF
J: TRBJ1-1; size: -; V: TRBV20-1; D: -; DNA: TGCAGTGCTAGAGACCTGGGCCTAGTTGCCACTGAAGCTTTCTTT; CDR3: CSARDLGLVATEAFF
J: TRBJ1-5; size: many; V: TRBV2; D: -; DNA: TGTGCCAGCCGAGGACAGTTCAATCAGCCCCAGCATTTT; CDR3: CASRGQFNQPQHF
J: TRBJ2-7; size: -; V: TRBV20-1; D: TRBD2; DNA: TGCAGTGCTAGAGATGAGGTGGGGTTCGAACTAGCGGGGAGTTACGAGCAGTACTTC; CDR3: CSARDEVGFELAGSYEQYF
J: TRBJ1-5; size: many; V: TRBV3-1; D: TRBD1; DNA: TGTGCCAGCAGCCAAGGGTCAGGGGGAGAACAGCCCCAGCATTTT; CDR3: CASSQGSGGEQPQHF
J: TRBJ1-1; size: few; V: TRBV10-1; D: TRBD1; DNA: TGCGCCAGCTACCTGACAGGGCACATGAACACTGAAGCTTTCTTT; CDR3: CASYLTGHMNTEAFF
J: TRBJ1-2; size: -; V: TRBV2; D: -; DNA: TGTGCCAGCAGTGAAGCCGGTTCTAACTATGGCTACACCTTC; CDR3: CASSEAGSNYGYTF
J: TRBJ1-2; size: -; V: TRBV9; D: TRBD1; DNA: TGTGCCAGCAGGACAGGGGAGGACTATGGCTACACCTTC; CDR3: CASRTGEDYGYTF
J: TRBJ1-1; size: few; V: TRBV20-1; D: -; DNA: TGCAGTGCTAGGGCGGGTATAAACACTGAAGCTTTCTTT; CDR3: CSARAGINTEAFF
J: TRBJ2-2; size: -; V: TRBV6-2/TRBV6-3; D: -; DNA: TGTGCCAGCAGTCACCAGGGTGGCGGTACCGGGGAGCTGTTTTTT; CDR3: CASSHQGGGTGELFF
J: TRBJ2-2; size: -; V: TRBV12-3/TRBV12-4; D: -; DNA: TGTGCCAGCAGTCAGGGGGGGAACACCGGGGAGCTGTTTTTT; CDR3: CASSQGGNTGELFF
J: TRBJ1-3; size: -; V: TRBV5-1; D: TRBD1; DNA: TGCGCCAGCGCGGACAGGGCAGGAAACACCATATATTTT; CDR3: CASADRAGNTIYF
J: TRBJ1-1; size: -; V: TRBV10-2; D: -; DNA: TGTGCCAGCAGTGACGCCTGGGGGGTAGAAGCTTTCTTT; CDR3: CASSDAWGVEAFF
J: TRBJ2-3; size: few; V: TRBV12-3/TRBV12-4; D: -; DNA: TGTGCCAGCAGTGCGCTGGATACGCAGTATTTT; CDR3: CASSALDTQYF
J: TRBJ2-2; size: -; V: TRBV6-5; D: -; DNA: TGTGCCAGCAGTTACATGGTAGGGCAGCGAGAGCTGTTTTTT; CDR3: CASSYMVGQRELFF